This TCR beta chain was recovered during a study of blood T cell repertoires in COVID-19. At the level of the study: The United States, Italy and Spain were the sources of the acute and convalescent COVID-19 samples. In each case, the material was cDNA or gDNA derived from T cells, B-cell-depleted T cells, or PBMCs.

The germline V and J ends were trimmed by 0 bases and 2 bases, with 3 bases remaining between them. The CDR3 totals 13 residues. CDR1 and CDR2 from the germline V gene are SGDLS and YYNGEE. In the authors' methods: The assay estimated nucleated cells by amplifying reference gene primers. Profiling relied on immunoSEQ multiplex PCR, and the TCRdb table lists in-frame clones only, not all of them. That table furnishes V, J and clone size, whereas the DNA furnished D and trimming. The sample carries 250,000 or so clones, approximately 86% recorded once. The source is a man aged 25 to 40 with active or convalescent COVID-19. The rearrangement uses TRBV9 and TRBJ1-3, with D hard to call. The source material was peripheral blood. For the CDR3, the DNA is TGTGCCAGCAGCGTAGATACTGGAAACACCATATATTTT. It yields the protein CASSVDTGNTIYF.